The clone carrying this T cell receptor beta chain has just a few counts. Authors' processing steps: Estimation of nucleated cell counts relied on the amplification of reference gene primers. The method was immunoSEQ multiplex PCR; TCRdb's version includes in-frame clones alone and lacks a portion of them. From that table come the V and J calls and clone size; the DNA was used to work out D and trimming. The sample includes 160,000 or so clones, roughly 81% of them seen just once. The data are from a study of blood T cell repertoires in COVID-19. Study background: Italy, Spain and the United States were the sources of the convalescent and acute COVID-19 samples. T cells, B-cell-depleted T cells, or PBMCs supplied cDNA or gDNA.

V gave up 1 base and J gave up 4 bases, with 13 bases separating them. In germline, CDR1 is MNHNS, CDR2 SASEGT. The CDR3 consists of 15 residues. While infection was still active, Seattle patients were enrolled and then followed longitudinally. The TCR sequence derives from a woman between 45 and 60 years old with COVID-19, enrolled during active disease. The V call is TRBV6-1, the J call TRBJ1-2; D is ambiguous. Sequences were obtained from peripheral blood. CDR3: CASSEGTNKGYGYTF. The CDR3 DNA is TGTGCCAGCAGTGAAGGGACTAACAAGGGCTATGGCTACACCTTC.